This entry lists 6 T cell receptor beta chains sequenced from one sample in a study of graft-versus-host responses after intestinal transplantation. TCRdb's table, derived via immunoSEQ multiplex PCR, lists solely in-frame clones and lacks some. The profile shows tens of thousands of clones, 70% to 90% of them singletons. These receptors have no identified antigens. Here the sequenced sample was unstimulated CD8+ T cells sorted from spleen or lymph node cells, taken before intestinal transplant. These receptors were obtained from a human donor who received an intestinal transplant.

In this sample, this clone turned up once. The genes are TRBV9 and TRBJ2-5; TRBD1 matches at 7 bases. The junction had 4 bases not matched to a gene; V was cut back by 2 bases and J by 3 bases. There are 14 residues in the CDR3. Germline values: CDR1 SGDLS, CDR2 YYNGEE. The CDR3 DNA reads TGTGCCAGCAGCGTCTATGACAGGGAAGAGACCCAGTACTTC. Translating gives CASSVYDREETQYF. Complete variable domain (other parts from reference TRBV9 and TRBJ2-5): DSGVTQTPKHLITATGQRVTLRCSPRSGDLSVYWYQQSLDQGLQFLIQYYNGEERAKGNILERFSAQQFPDLHSELNLSSLELGDSALYFCASSVYDREETQYFGPGTRLLVL.

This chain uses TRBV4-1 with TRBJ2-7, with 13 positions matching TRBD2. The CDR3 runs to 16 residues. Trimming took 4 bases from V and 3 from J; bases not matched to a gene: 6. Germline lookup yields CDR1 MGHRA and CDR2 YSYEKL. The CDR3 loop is CASSLTSGGPLYEQYF. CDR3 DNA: TGCGCCAGCAGCCTGACTAGCGGGGGGCCGCTCTACGAGCAGTACTTC.

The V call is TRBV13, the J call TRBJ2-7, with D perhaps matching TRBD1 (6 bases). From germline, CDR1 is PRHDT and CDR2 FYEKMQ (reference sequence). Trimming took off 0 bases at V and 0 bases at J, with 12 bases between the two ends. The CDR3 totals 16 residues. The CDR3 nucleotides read TGTGCCAGCAGCTTAGGCCGGACAGAATTCTCCTACGAGCAGTACTTC. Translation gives CASSLGRTEFSYEQYF. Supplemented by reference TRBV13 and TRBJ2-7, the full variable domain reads AAGVIQSPRHLIKEKRETATLKCYPIPRHDTVYWYQQGPGQDPQFLISFYEKMQSDKGSIPDRFSAQQFSDYHSELNMSSLELGDSALYFCASSLGRTEFSYEQYFGPGTRLTVT.

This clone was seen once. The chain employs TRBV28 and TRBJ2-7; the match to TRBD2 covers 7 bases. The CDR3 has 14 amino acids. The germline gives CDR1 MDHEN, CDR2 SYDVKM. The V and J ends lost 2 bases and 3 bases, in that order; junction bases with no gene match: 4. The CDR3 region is CASSLTSGNYEQYF. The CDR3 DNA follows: TGTGCCAGCAGTTTAACCAGCGGGAACTACGAGCAGTACTTC.

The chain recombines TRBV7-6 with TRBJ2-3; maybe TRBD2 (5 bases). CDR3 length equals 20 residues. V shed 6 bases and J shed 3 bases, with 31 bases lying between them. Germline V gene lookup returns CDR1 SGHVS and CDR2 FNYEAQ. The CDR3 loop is CASSPRTWGDQILGTDTQYF. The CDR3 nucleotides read TGTGCCAGCAGTCCACGGACCTGGGGAGATCAAATCCTCGGAACAGATACGCAGTATTTT. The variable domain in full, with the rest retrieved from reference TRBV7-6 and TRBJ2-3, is GAGVSQSPRYKVTKRGQDVALRCDPISGHVSLYWYRQALGQGPEFLTYFNYEAQQDKSGLPNDRFSAERPEGSISTLTIQRTEQRDSAMYRCASSPRTWGDQILGTDTQYFGPGTRLTVL.

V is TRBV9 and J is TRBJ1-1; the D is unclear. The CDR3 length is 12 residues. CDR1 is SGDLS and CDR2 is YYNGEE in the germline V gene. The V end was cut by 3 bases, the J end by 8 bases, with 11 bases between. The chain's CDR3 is CASSGRIGEAFF. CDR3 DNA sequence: TGTGCCAGCAGCGGGAGGATCGGGGAAGCTTTCTTT.